This record looks at one T cell receptor beta chain sequence and its context. Antigen specificity is unknown. The data originate from a study of Graves' ophthalmopathy and Graves' hyperthyroidism. Regarding the study as a whole: Blood repertoires reportedly contained most expanded thyroid clonotypes above 0.001 frequency.

The TCR beta CDR3 regions underwent amplification from RNA transcripts. Second-round multiplex PCR came after a first-round RT-PCR that employed HTBI primers. TCRdb used MiXCR to reprocess the multiplex PCR reads, holding one entry per CDR3 protein. The sample has 660,000 or so distinct CDR3 sequences, about two fifths seen once. The receptor comes from an adult man with Graves' ophthalmopathy. Sequencing was carried out using peripheral blood.

The CDR3 nucleotides read TGTGCCAGCAGCCAAGAGGTCCGAAAGGGGCAAGGTTACGAGCAGTACTTC. Protein product: CASSQEVRKGQGYEQYF. This chain joins TRBV5-4 and TRBJ2-7, with D possibly matching TRBD1 (5 bases). The V and J ends lost 4 bases and 4 bases respectively, with 24 bases between them. CDR3 length: 17 amino acids. Germline loops: CDR1 SGHNT, CDR2 YYREEE (reference sequence).